This is a list of T cell receptor beta chains from one sample in a study of control samples from healthy donors and cancer patients. Libraries were prepared by immunoSEQ multiplex PCR; TCRdb keeps only in-frame clonotypes and omits some of them. The sample yields tens of thousands of clones, 91% seen once. The sequencing input was blood. The receptors stem from a young man in good health. Each CDR3 is given with its conserved first and last residue. Fields, in order: V gene, J gene, CDR3 protein.

v_call: TRBV4-1
j_call: TRBJ2-3
cdr3_aa: CASSQESGQGITDTQYF

v_call: TRBV3-1/TRBV3-2
j_call: TRBJ1-3
cdr3_aa: CASSPVNPTGAGNTIYF

v_call: TRBV5-6
j_call: TRBJ1-5
cdr3_aa: CASSRDRNQPQHF

v_call: TRBV18
j_call: TRBJ2-6
cdr3_aa: CASSLGTSSGANVLTF

v_call: TRBV30
j_call: TRBJ1-3
cdr3_aa: CAWSVGDNPGNTIYF

v_call: TRBV24-1
j_call: TRBJ1-5
cdr3_aa: CATSARDRGVGQPQHF

v_call: TRBV14
j_call: TRBJ2-7
cdr3_aa: CASSTGGNSYEQYF

v_call: TRBV11-3
j_call: TRBJ2-2
cdr3_aa: CASSPGTANTGELFF

v_call: TRBV5-1
j_call: TRBJ1-5
cdr3_aa: CASSSGIDQPQHF

v_call: TRBV7-2
j_call: TRBJ1-5
cdr3_aa: CASSLEASNQPQHF

v_call: TRBV19
j_call: TRBJ1-5
cdr3_aa: CASSPVPTGSNQPQHF

v_call: TRBV4-3
j_call: TRBJ1-6
cdr3_aa: CASSQDSRRGGMFNSPLHF

v_call: TRBV12-3/TRBV12-4
j_call: TRBJ2-3
cdr3_aa: CASSSRADTQYF

v_call: TRBV18
j_call: TRBJ1-2
cdr3_aa: CATTREYGYTF

v_call: TRBV18
j_call: TRBJ1-1
cdr3_aa: CASSPPNRQPATEAFF

v_call: TRBV25-1
j_call: TRBJ1-3
cdr3_aa: CASSEYAGPGNTIYF

v_call: TRBV7-6
j_call: TRBJ2-1
cdr3_aa: CASSRSGNEQFF

v_call: TRBV11-1
j_call: TRBJ2-7
cdr3_aa: CASSLGQGLAYEQYF

v_call: TRBV19
j_call: TRBJ1-4
cdr3_aa: CASSKDYEKLFF

v_call: TRBV7-9
j_call: TRBJ2-1
cdr3_aa: CATGRTGGNEQFF

v_call: TRBV28
j_call: TRBJ1-5
cdr3_aa: CASSLNSLSIRNQPQHF

v_call: TRBV5-1
j_call: TRBJ1-1
cdr3_aa: CASSPYRVTEAFF

v_call: TRBV28
j_call: TRBJ2-2
cdr3_aa: CASSLGIYNTGELFF

v_call: TRBV9
j_call: TRBJ1-2
cdr3_aa: CASSVGAIGGNYGYTF

v_call: TRBV29-1
j_call: TRBJ1-1
cdr3_aa: CSISGTHDNTEAFF

v_call: TRBV9
j_call: TRBJ2-5
cdr3_aa: CASSVEDRVQETQYF

v_call: TRBV24-1
j_call: TRBJ2-2
cdr3_aa: CATEEGGDTGELFF

v_call: TRBV5-1
j_call: TRBJ1-1
cdr3_aa: CASSLGRENTEAFF

v_call: TRBV10-3
j_call: TRBJ1-6
cdr3_aa: CAINSAQNSPLHF

v_call: TRBV7-9
j_call: TRBJ2-3
cdr3_aa: CASSGPHTDTQYF

v_call: TRBV5-1
j_call: TRBJ1-1
cdr3_aa: CASSWRISNTEAFF

v_call: TRBV5-1
j_call: TRBJ1-3
cdr3_aa: CASSSGPKSSGNTIYF

v_call: TRBV7-3
j_call: TRBJ2-3
cdr3_aa: CASSPGLAGESHTDTQYF

v_call: TRBV21-1
j_call: TRBJ2-5
cdr3_aa: CASSKVLPPAGQETQYF

v_call: TRBV7-2
j_call: TRBJ2-7
cdr3_aa: CASSLVQEYGEQYF

v_call: TRBV5-1
j_call: TRBJ2-7
cdr3_aa: CASSWGQGLGEQYF

v_call: TRBV3-1/TRBV3-2
j_call: TRBJ1-2
cdr3_aa: CASSQRDRENGYTF

v_call: TRBV7-8
j_call: TRBJ1-5
cdr3_aa: CASSIKGAGQPQHF

v_call: TRBV6-2/TRBV6-3
j_call: TRBJ2-2
cdr3_aa: CASSYAAGELFF

v_call: TRBV5-4
j_call: TRBJ1-2
cdr3_aa: CASSSNYGYTF

v_call: TRBV5-1
j_call: TRBJ2-3
cdr3_aa: CASSPTTRGPTDTQYF

v_call: TRBV5-4
j_call: TRBJ1-3
cdr3_aa: CASSLGSGYRATDTIYF

v_call: TRBV27
j_call: TRBJ1-2
cdr3_aa: CASSWGPDGNYGYTF

v_call: TRBV24-1
j_call: TRBJ2-3
cdr3_aa: CATSASVGTQYF

v_call: TRBV28
j_call: TRBJ1-2
cdr3_aa: CASSFEGQLNYGYTF

v_call: TRBV27
j_call: TRBJ2-7
cdr3_aa: CASQGVAGFGGEQYF

v_call: TRBV10-3
j_call: TRBJ2-1
cdr3_aa: CATQPLAAARLGSYNEQFF

v_call: TRBV29-1
j_call: TRBJ2-2
cdr3_aa: CSVGQGLSPLTGELFF

v_call: TRBV14
j_call: TRBJ2-1
cdr3_aa: CASSQDFGDGRSYNEQFF

v_call: TRBV7-2
j_call: TRBJ1-5
cdr3_aa: CASSLAHGAEQPQHF

v_call: TRBV9
j_call: TRBJ1-3
cdr3_aa: CASSVAGLRGDTIYF

v_call: TRBV14
j_call: TRBJ2-3
cdr3_aa: CASSQGGPTQYF